The subject of this entry is one T cell receptor (beta chain). TCRdb keeps only in-frame clones here, not all; method: immunoSEQ multiplex PCR. This sample has tens of thousands of clones, with around 92% found just once. The data belong to a study of technical replicates of blood from a handful of donors. Trimming removed 5 bases at V and 5 bases at J, with 9 bases between. This CDR3 comprises 13 residues. Per the germline V gene, CDR1 is MNHNY and CDR2 is SVGAGI (reference sequence). The sequencing sample was made of T cells isolated from PBMCs. The receptor was derived from a human donor in good health. This chain links TRBV6-6 with TRBJ1-4; D remains unclear. CDR3 nucleotide sequence: TGTGCCAGCAGTAGGAGCCTAAATGAAAAACTGTTTTTT. This translates into CASSRSLNEKLFF.